What follows describes a single TCR beta chain. As processed by the authors: Nucleated cell number was recorded as an estimate derived from reference gene primer amplification. Profiling relied on immunoSEQ multiplex PCR, and the TCRdb table lists in-frame clones only, not all of them. Clone size and the V and J calls come from that table; the DNA yielded D and trimming. The repertoire holds 85,000 to 130,000 clones, with 90% to 95% as singletons. This specimen comes from a study of blood T cell repertoires in COVID-19. Study in general: Samples representing acute and convalescent COVID-19 were sourced from the United States, Italy and Spain. PBMCs, B-cell-depleted T cells, or T cells were the source of the cDNA or gDNA that made up the material.

This CDR3 has 15 residues. V was shortened by 6 bases and J by 6 bases, with 17 bases between the two germline ends. Germline values: CDR1 MNHEY, CDR2 SMNVEV (reference sequence). Material for sequencing was peripheral blood. The clonotype comes from a human donor in a cohort sampled during active COVID-19. The V and J genes are TRBV27 and TRBJ1-4; TRBD1 might be the D (6 bases). CDR3 sequence: CASRGTGWDDEKLFF. The DNA of the CDR3 is TGTGCCAGCAGGGGAACAGGGTGGGACGATGAAAAACTGTTTTTT.